This T cell receptor (beta chain) was sequenced during a study of technical replicates of blood from a few donors. Sequencing was performed with immunoSEQ multiplex PCR; in TCRdb, only in-frame clones are kept and a portion is missing. This sample has around 67,000 clones, with around 95% found just once. The germline V gene encodes CDR1 MGHRA and CDR2 YSYEKL. Trimming left V 5 bases short and J 5 bases short, with 15 bases between. This CDR3 contains 14 residues. The V gene is TRBV4-1, the J gene TRBJ1-1; no reliable D call. Material: T cells isolated from PBMCs. The clonotype was recovered from a human donor in good health. CDR3 region: CASSEGRQLTEAFF. The CDR3 DNA reads TGCGCCAGCAGCGAAGGACGTCAACTAACTGAAGCTTTCTTT.